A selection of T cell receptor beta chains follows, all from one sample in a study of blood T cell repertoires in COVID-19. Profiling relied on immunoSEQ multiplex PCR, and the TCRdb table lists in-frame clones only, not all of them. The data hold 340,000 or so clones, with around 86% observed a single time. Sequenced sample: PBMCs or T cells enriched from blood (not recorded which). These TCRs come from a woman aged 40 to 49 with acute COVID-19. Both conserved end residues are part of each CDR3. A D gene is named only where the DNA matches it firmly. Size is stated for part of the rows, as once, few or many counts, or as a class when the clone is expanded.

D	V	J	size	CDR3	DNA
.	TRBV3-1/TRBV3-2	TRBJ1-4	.	CASSSQGATNEKLFF	TGTGCCAGCAGCAGCCAAGGGGCTACTAATGAAAAACTGTTTTTT
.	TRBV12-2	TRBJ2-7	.	CASRSQLPPGYEQYF	TGTGCAAGTCGCTCACAACTTCCTCCGGGCTACGAGCAGTACTTC
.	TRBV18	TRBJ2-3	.	CASSPTGRSTDTQYF	TGTGCCAGCTCACCAACCGGGAGAAGTACAGATACGCAGTATTTT
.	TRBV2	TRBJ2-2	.	CASSVGQGPNTGELFF	TGTGCCAGCAGTGTAGGACAAGGGCCTAACACCGGGGAGCTGTTTTTT
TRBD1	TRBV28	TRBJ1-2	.	CASSPPGQGGGYTF	TGTGCCAGCAGTCCACCGGGACAGGGTGGCGGCTACACCTTC
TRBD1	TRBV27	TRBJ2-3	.	CASSLLGGGVTDTQYF	TGTGCCAGCAGTTTACTAGGGGGCGGTGTCACAGATACGCAGTATTTT
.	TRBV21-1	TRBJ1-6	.	CASSKGTGPKGTPLHF	TGTGCCAGCAGCAAAGGAACAGGGCCAAAGGGGACACCCCTCCACTTT
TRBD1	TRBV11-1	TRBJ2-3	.	CASSPTGWRTDTQYF	TGTGCCAGCAGCCCGACAGGGTGGAGGACAGATACGCAGTATTTT
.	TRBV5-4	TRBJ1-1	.	CASSQEVGRTEAFF	TGTGCCAGCAGCCAGGAAGTAGGGAGGACTGAAGCTTTCTTT
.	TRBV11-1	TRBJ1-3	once	CASHAGESSGNTIYF	TGTGCCAGCCACGCCGGGGAATCCTCTGGAAACACCATATATTTT
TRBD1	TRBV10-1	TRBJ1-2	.	CASTPGQPWRANYGSDGYTF	TGCGCCAGCACCCCGGGACAGCCCTGGAGAGCTAACTATGGCTCGGATGGCTACACCTTC
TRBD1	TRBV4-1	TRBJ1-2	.	CASSPTSTGGYGYTF	TGCGCCAGCAGCCCGACGTCGACAGGGGGCTATGGCTACACCTTC
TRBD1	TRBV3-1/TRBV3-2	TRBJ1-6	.	CASSPTGVNNSPLHF	TGTGCCAGCAGCCCGACAGGGGTTAATAATTCACCCCTCCACTTT
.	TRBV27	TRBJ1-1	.	CASSLSWTVRGNTEAFF	TGTGCCAGCAGTTTATCCTGGACAGTTCGGGGGAACACTGAAGCTTTCTTT
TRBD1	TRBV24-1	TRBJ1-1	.	CATSENIGTGTRAFF	TGTGCCACCAGTGAAAATATCGGGACAGGGACTCGAGCTTTCTTT
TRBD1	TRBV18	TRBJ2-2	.	CASSQDRVLPGELFF	TGTGCCAGCTCACAGGACAGGGTACTTCCCGGGGAGCTGTTTTTT
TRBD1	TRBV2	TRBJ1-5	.	CASRRDRVNQPQHF	TGTGCCAGCAGGAGGGACAGGGTCAATCAGCCCCAGCATTTT
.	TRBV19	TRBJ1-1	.	CASSIDRGFTGNTEAFF	TGTGCCAGTAGTATAGACCGGGGGTTTACGGGGAACACTGAAGCTTTCTTT
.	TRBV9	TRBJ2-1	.	CASSVGGNRYNEQFF	TGTGCCAGCAGCGTAGGCGGGAACCGATACAATGAGCAGTTCTTC
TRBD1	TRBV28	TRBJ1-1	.	CASGTDRENTEAFF	TGTGCCAGCGGAACCGACAGGGAGAACACTGAAGCTTTCTTT